These 31 T cell receptor beta chains were sequenced from one sample in a study of Tregs in tolerant kidney transplant recipients. Mixed chimerism was transient after nonmyeloablative marrow transplants from related graft donors. The protocol was immunoSEQ multiplex PCR, while the TCRdb copy is restricted to in-frame clones and leaves out a portion. This repertoire includes 12,000 to 15,000 clones. The sequences come from CD4+ T cells from blood (PBMCs), collected 12 months after the transplant. These receptors all stem from a human patient who received a combined kidney and bone marrow transplant. The graft donor may have given rise to some T cells.

As for this clone: The read ends 3 residues early relative to the CDR3; the germline J gene fills the gap. The chain combines TRBV14 with TRBJ2-3, with D perhaps matching TRBD1 or TRBD2 (6 bases each). Trimming removed 4 bases at V and 0 bases at J, with 8 bases between. There are 14 residues in the CDR3. Germline-derived CDR1 and CDR2 are SGHDN and FVKESK. The sequenced CDR3 bases are TGTGCCAGCAGCCGGAGGGGGAGCACAGATACG. This sequence encodes CASSRRGSTDT. The CDR3 in its entirety is CASSRRGSTDTQYF.

As to this clone: The read comes to an end 3 residues before the CDR3 does, leaving the germline J gene to fill in the end. V is TRBV18 and J is TRBJ1-5; D is undetermined. The CDR3 has 15 amino acids. Germline CDR1 KGHSH, CDR2 LQKENI. Trimming cost V 2 bases and J 0 bases, with 8 bases left between them. CDR3: CASSPFGNSNQPQHF. The CDR3 bases that were read are TGTGCCAGCTCACCATTTGGCAATAGCAATCAGCCC.

Note on this clone: The read ends 3 residues before the CDR3 terminus; that terminus is restored from the germline J gene. The J gene is TRBJ1-1, the V gene TRBV5-1, with 9 bases aligning to TRBD1. CDR3 length equals 15 residues. Germline V gives CDR1 SGHRS, CDR2 YFSETQ. The CDR3 protein is CASSLVAGQGRAAFF. The covered CDR3 bases are TGCGCCAGCAGCTTGGTCGCGGGACAGGGACGGGCA.

On this clone: The CDR3 end is not reached by the read, which stops 3 residues before it; the germline J gene fills it in. The chain combines TRBV2 with TRBJ1-1; D is possibly TRBD1 (6 bases). Germline CDR1 reads SNHLY; CDR2 reads FYNNEI. V lost 5 bases, J lost 7 bases, and 17 bases lay in between. This CDR3 is built from 14 residues. CDR3 residues: CASSLTGGAFEAFF. The sequenced CDR3 bases are TGTGCCAGCAGTCTGACAGGTGGGGCATTTGAA.

As to this clone: With the read ending 3 residues before the CDR3 end, the germline J gene is used to fill in that end. The chain has TRBV19 and TRBJ2-7; D may be TRBD2 (5 bases). Germline CDR1 and CDR2: LNHDA and SQIVND (reference sequence). Trimming pared 8 bases from V and 6 bases from J, leaving 11 bases between. CDR3 length: 11 residues. The CDR3 protein is CASSLEGEQYF. The DNA read from the CDR3 is TGTGCCAGTTCACTAGAAGGCGAG.

With respect to this clone: The read gets to within 3 residues of the CDR3 end, and the germline J gene fills in the rest. The chain recombines TRBV2 with TRBJ2-7; tentative D call: TRBD2 (6 bases). This CDR3 spans 14 amino acids. V lost 6 bases and J lost 0, with 12 bases in between. The germline gives CDR1 SNHLY, CDR2 FYNNEI. CDR3 protein: CASRRASDSYEQYF. The CDR3 bases that were read are TGTGCCAGCAGGCGGGCTAGCGACTCCTACGAG.

Of note for this clone: The read halts 3 residues ahead of the CDR3 end, with the missing end drawn from the germline J gene. The V and J genes are TRBV7-2 and TRBJ1-2, with a weak D call TRBD1 (5 bases). The CDR3 extends over 14 amino acids. V lost 8 bases to trimming and J lost 2 bases, with 15 bases between them. From germline, CDR1 is SGHTA and CDR2 FQGNSA. The DNA read from the CDR3 is TGTGCCAGCGAGCCTCGCGCAGGGAACTATGGC. Translating gives CASEPRAGNYG. The whole CDR3 reads CASEPRAGNYGYTF.

Remarks on this clone: With the read ending 3 residues before the CDR3 end, the germline J gene is used to fill in that end. This chain links TRBV15 with TRBJ2-2; TRBD1 matches 9 bases. The V and J ends lost 4 bases and 4 bases, in that order; junction bases with no gene match: 7. CDR1 and CDR2 (germline): LNHNV, YYDKDF (reference sequence). CDR3 length: 16 amino acids. CDR3 sequence reads: CATSKYRGQGTGELFF. The CDR3 DNA, read in part, is TGTGCCACCAGCAAATACAGGGGGCAGGGCACCGGGGAG.

Notes on this clone: The read gets to within 3 residues of the CDR3 end, and the germline J gene fills in the rest. The chain couples TRBV20-1 to TRBJ1-4, with D unclear. V was pared by 5 bases and J by 0 bases, with 13 bases between. This CDR3 comprises 15 residues. CDR1 and CDR2 (germline): DFQATT, SNEGSKA (reference sequence). Incomplete CDR3 DNA: TGCAGTGCTCCCCAGCTCACAGCAACTAATGAAAAA. As protein: CSAPQLTATNEK. The full-length CDR3 reads as CSAPQLTATNEKLFF.

With respect to this clone: Read sequence stops 3 residues before the CDR3 end, and the germline J gene provides the missing end. The V gene is TRBV11-1, the J gene TRBJ2-7; TRBD2 matches 7 bases. This CDR3 region has 15 residues. Looked up from germline, CDR1 is SGHAT and CDR2 is FQDESV (reference sequence). Trimming at V came to 7 bases and at J to 6 bases, leaving 15 bases not matched to a gene. This chain's CDR3 is CASTPNGPRGGEQYF. The CDR3 DNA, read in part, is TGTGCCAGCACACCTAACGGGCCTCGCGGGGGCGAG. Variable domain in full (rest from reference TRBV11-1 and TRBJ2-7): EAEVAQSPRYKITEKSQAVAFWCDPISGHATLYWYRQILGQGPELLVQFQDESVVDDSQLPKDRFSAERLKGVDSTLKIQPAELGDSAMYLCASTPNGPRGGEQYFGPGTRLTVT.

As regards this clone: The CDR3 end is not reached by the read, which stops 3 residues before it; the germline J gene fills it in. The chain employs TRBV20-1 and TRBJ2-7; 7 positions agree with TRBD2. Looked up from germline, CDR1 is DFQATT and CDR2 is SNEGSKA (reference sequence). With 1 base clipped from V and 6 bases from J, the junction kept 12 bases outside the gene matches. The CDR3 has 15 amino acids. The CDR3 sequence: CSARGLAARSSEQYF. Partial CDR3 DNA: TGCAGTGCTAGAGGGCTAGCGGCCCGGAGCTCCGAG.

Partial CDR3 DNA: TGCAGTGCTAGAGGGGGGCGCCAGGGGAGCGGC. Protein sequence: CSARGGRQGSG. The full-length CDR3 reads as CSARGGRQGSGYTF. The chain uses TRBV20-1 and TRBJ1-2, with D possibly matching TRBD1 (6 bases). The DNA ends 3 residues before the CDR3 does, and the rest of the CDR3 is filled in from the germline J gene. The CDR3 is made up of 14 amino acids. The germline CDR1 and CDR2 sequences are DFQATT and SNEGSKA (reference sequence).

Turning to this clone: The read comes to an end 3 residues before the CDR3 does, leaving the germline J gene to fill in the end. This chain uses TRBV20-1 with TRBJ2-5; 7 positions agree with TRBD2. The junction had 6 bases not matched to a gene; V was cut back by 6 bases and J by 5 bases. The CDR3 is made up of 12 amino acids. CDR1 and CDR2 from the germline V gene are DFQATT and SNEGSKA (reference sequence). The chain's CDR3 is CSAHGEGETQYF. The sequenced CDR3 bases are TGCAGTGCACATGGGGAGGGGGAGACC.

With respect to this clone: From the germline J gene comes the end of the CDR3, since the read stops 3 residues before it. The chain recombines TRBV9 with TRBJ2-2, with a weak D call TRBD1 (6 bases). This CDR3 has 16 residues. Germline CDR1 reads SGDLS; CDR2 reads YYNGEE. V was pared by 0 bases and J by 7 bases, with 16 bases between. Incomplete CDR3 DNA: TGTGCCAGCAGCGTAGAAGGGGGACGGGTAGGCGGGGAG. Protein: CASSVEGGRVGGE. The complete CDR3 protein is CASSVEGGRVGGELFF.

As concerns this clone: The read gets to within 3 residues of the CDR3 end, and the germline J gene fills in the rest. J is TRBJ1-1 and V is TRBV19; 7 positions agree with TRBD1. CDR3 size: 14 residues. V shed 3 bases, J shed 5 bases, and the junction held 6 bases outside the gene matches. The germline gives CDR1 LNHDA, CDR2 SQIVND (reference sequence). CDR3 DNA, as far as it was read: TGTGCCAGTAGTATTCGGACAGGCGGAACTGAA. This translates into CASSIRTGGTE. The full CDR3 sequence reads CASSIRTGGTEAFF.

This clone ranks as medium-sized in terms of frequency. The read ends 3 residues shy of where the CDR3 ends; the end is completed using the germline J gene. The V and J genes are TRBV20-1 and TRBJ2-5; 10 bases match TRBD2. The ends lost 5 bases at V and 3 bases at J; junction bases unmatched: 6. This CDR3 has 14 amino acids. Germline V gene sequence: CDR1 DFQATT, CDR2 SNEGSKA (reference sequence). The DNA read from the CDR3 is TGCAGTGCTCCTCTAGCGGGAGCAAAAGAGACC. The encoded protein is CSAPLAGAKET. The CDR3 as a whole reads CSAPLAGAKETQYF.

CDR3 sequence: CATTRTGDSTNEQFF. CDR3 bases read: TGTGCCACCACACGTACAGGGGACTCTACAAATGAG. The J gene is TRBJ2-1, the V gene TRBV24-1; a weak D match, TRBD1 (7 bases). The read terminates 3 residues ahead of where the CDR3 ends, so the germline J gene completes it. CDR3 length equals 15 residues. V shed 8 bases and J shed 7 bases, with 20 bases lying between them. CDR1 and CDR2 (germline): KGHDR, SFDVKD.

Its frequency marks this clone as medium-sized. With the read ending 3 residues before the CDR3 end, the germline J gene is used to fill in that end. The rearrangement uses TRBV5-1 and TRBJ2-3, with D uncertain. V was shortened by 2 bases and J by 6 bases, with 7 bases between the two germline ends. The CDR3 spans 12 residues. Germline CDR1 and CDR2: SGHRS and YFSETQ. CDR3 residues: CASSLNRDTQYF. The covered CDR3 bases are TGCGCCAGCAGCTTAAACCGGGATACG.

A remark on this clone: The read comes to an end 3 residues before the CDR3 does, leaving the germline J gene to fill in the end. The rearrangement uses TRBV7-8 and TRBJ2-1; TRBD2 might be the D (6 bases). Trimming took off 3 bases at V and 9 bases at J, with 12 bases between the two ends. Per germline, CDR1 SGHVS and CDR2 FQNEAQ. CDR3 size: 13 residues. This chain's CDR3 is CASSFPGLGEQFF. The DNA read from the CDR3 is TGTGCCAGCAGCTTCCCGGGACTGGGTGAG.

Details on this clone: The sequenced fragment ends 3 residues before the CDR3 boundary, so the rest is inferred from the germline J gene. The V and J genes are TRBV20-1 and TRBJ1-2, with 7 nucleotides matching TRBD1. The germline gives CDR1 DFQATT, CDR2 SNEGSKA (reference sequence). The J segment lost 3 bases and the V segment lost 5 bases, leaving 6 bases of the junction unmatched. The CDR3 runs to 13 residues. The part of the CDR3 DNA that was read is TGCAGTGCTCGGGACAGCAAATACTATGGC. Protein product: CSARDSKYYG. The CDR3 in full is CSARDSKYYGYTF.

Regarding this clone: The read terminates 3 residues before the CDR3 end, so the remaining end is supplied by the germline J gene. This chain connects TRBV7-9 to TRBJ2-7, with a weak D call TRBD1 (5 bases). In germline, CDR1 is SEHNR, CDR2 FQNEAQ (reference sequence). The CDR3 is 15 residues long. V was clipped by 5 bases and J by 0 bases, with 14 bases between them. The CDR3 is CASSRRTPSSYEQYF. The covered CDR3 bases are TGTGCCAGCAGCCGTAGGACACCGAGCTCCTACGAG.

A remark on this clone: The read falls 3 residues short of the CDR3 end, and the missing part is taken from the germline J gene. The chain is built from TRBV30 and TRBJ1-2; D gene unclear. The germline gives CDR1 GTSNPN, CDR2 SVGIG (reference sequence). The CDR3 sequence is 11 residues long. V lost 4 bases, J lost 5 bases, and 8 bases lay in between. Incomplete CDR3 DNA: TGTGCCTGGAAAGCGACTTATGGC. Translating it yields CAWKATYG. The entire CDR3 protein reads CAWKATYGYTF.

Comments on this clone: The missing CDR3 end, 3 residues past where the read stops, is filled in from the germline J gene. The gene calls are TRBV18 and TRBJ2-3; D is perhaps TRBD2 (6 bases). V was trimmed by 4 bases and J by 2 bases, leaving 7 bases between them. The CDR3 has 13 amino acids. CDR1 is KGHSH, CDR2 LQKENI, per germline. CDR3 protein: CASSRGDTDTQYF. CDR3 DNA (partial): TGTGCCAGCTCACGGGGGGACACAGATACG.

A word on this clone: Read data end 3 residues before the CDR3 end; the end is taken from the germline J gene. The chain joins TRBV27 to TRBJ1-4, with unresolved D. This CDR3 contains 11 residues. The V gene lost 3 bases and the J gene lost 7 bases, with 3 bases spanning the gap. Per the germline V gene, CDR1 is MNHEY and CDR2 is SMNVEV (reference sequence). The CDR3: CASSFGEKLFF. Partial CDR3 DNA: TGTGCCAGCAGTTTCGGTGAAAAA.

Points on this clone: The read comes to an end 3 residues before the CDR3 does, leaving the germline J gene to fill in the end. This rearrangement joins TRBV19 to TRBJ1-2; a possible D gene is TRBD1 (5 bases). Trimming removed 7 bases at V and 3 bases at J, with 18 bases between. Germline V gives CDR1 LNHDA, CDR2 SQIVND (reference sequence). This CDR3 comprises 15 residues. This CDR3 is CASNFEVGLDYGYTF. The CDR3 bases that were read are TGTGCCAGTAATTTTGAGGTGGGACTAGACTATGGC.

As to this clone: The sequence runs out 3 residues before the end of the CDR3; the remainder is reconstructed from the germline J gene. The J gene is TRBJ2-3, the V gene TRBV15; D may be TRBD1 (5 bases). The CDR3 sequence is 16 residues long. The ends were cut back, 0 bases at V and 0 bases at J, with 10 bases in the middle. The germline gives CDR1 LNHNV, CDR2 YYDKDF (reference sequence). CDR3 DNA (partial): TGTGCCACCAGCAGAGATTTGGGGCTTAGCACAGATACG. Amino acids: CATSRDLGLSTDT. The whole CDR3 sequence is CATSRDLGLSTDTQYF. The full variable domain, in which reference TRBV15 and TRBJ2-3 provide the parts outside the CDR3, is DAMVIQNPRYQVTQFGKPVTLSCSQTLNHNVMYWYQQKSSQAPKLLFHYYDKDFNNEADTPDNFQSRRPNTSFCFLDIRSPGLGDTAMYLCATSRDLGLSTDTQYFGPGTRLTVL.

Note on this clone: The read falls 3 residues short of the CDR3 end, and the missing part is taken from the germline J gene. The chain recombines TRBV7-6 with TRBJ2-4; no firm D call. Germline CDR1 reads SGHVS; CDR2 reads FNYEAQ. Deletions cut 5 bases from V and 0 bases from J, with 14 bases between. This CDR3 has 16 amino acids. The CDR3 sequence is CASSPFSYLAKNIQYF. CDR3 DNA (partial): TGTGCCAGCAGCCCCTTTAGCTACCTAGCCAAAAACATT.

Concerning this clone: The read comes to an end 3 residues before the CDR3 does, leaving the germline J gene to fill in the end. This sequence joins TRBV20-1 and TRBJ1-4; D possibly corresponds to TRBD1 (5 bases). V was cut by 3 bases and J by 0 bases, with 11 bases left in between. The CDR3 totals 15 residues. CDR1 and CDR2 (germline): DFQATT, SNEGSKA (reference sequence). CDR3 residues: CSARGRQATNEKLFF. CDR3 DNA, as far as it was read: TGCAGTGCTAGGGGGCGTCAAGCAACTAATGAAAAA.

For this clone: The CDR3 goes on 3 residues after the read ends, and that part is filled in from the germline J gene. This sequence joins TRBV11-2 and TRBJ2-3; D ambiguous. The ends were cut back, 0 bases at V and 6 bases at J, with 7 bases in the middle. The CDR3 runs to 13 residues. Germline V gives CDR1 SGHAT, CDR2 FQNNGV. The CDR3 bases that were read are TGTGCCAGCAGCTTAGATTTAACTGATACG. This codes for CASSLDLTDT. The CDR3 in its entirety is CASSLDLTDTQYF.

Worth noting for this clone: The read terminates 3 residues before the CDR3 end, so the remaining end is supplied by the germline J gene. The V gene is TRBV6-2 or TRBV6-3, the J gene TRBJ1-5; the match to TRBD1 covers 7 bases. CDR3 size: 13 residues. The germline CDR1 and CDR2 sequences are MNHEY and SVGEGT. J was trimmed by 7 bases and V by 7 bases; bases with no gene match: 7. Incomplete CDR3 DNA: TGTGCCAGCAATGACAGGGTGAACCAGCCC. As protein: CASNDRVNQP. The CDR3 in its entirety is CASNDRVNQPQHF.

To note about this clone: The sequenced fragment ends 3 residues before the CDR3 boundary, so the rest is inferred from the germline J gene. The chain employs TRBV28 and TRBJ1-5, with 10 bases identical to TRBD1. Looked up from germline, CDR1 is MDHEN and CDR2 is SYDVKM. The CDR3 loop spans 15 amino acids. V dropped 4 bases and J dropped 6; count of bases not matched to a gene: 6. Partial CDR3 DNA: TGTGCCAGCAGTTCCGGGACAGGGGAGAGTCAGCCC. It is translated as CASSSGTGESQP. The full CDR3 protein reads CASSSGTGESQPQHF. Based on the CDR3 plus reference TRBV28 and TRBJ1-5, the full variable domain is DVKVTQSSRYLVKRTGEKVFLECVQDMDHENMFWYRQDPGLGLRLIYFSYDVKMKEKGDIPEGYSVSREKKERFSLILESASTNQTSMYLCASSSGTGESQPQHFGDGTRLSIL.